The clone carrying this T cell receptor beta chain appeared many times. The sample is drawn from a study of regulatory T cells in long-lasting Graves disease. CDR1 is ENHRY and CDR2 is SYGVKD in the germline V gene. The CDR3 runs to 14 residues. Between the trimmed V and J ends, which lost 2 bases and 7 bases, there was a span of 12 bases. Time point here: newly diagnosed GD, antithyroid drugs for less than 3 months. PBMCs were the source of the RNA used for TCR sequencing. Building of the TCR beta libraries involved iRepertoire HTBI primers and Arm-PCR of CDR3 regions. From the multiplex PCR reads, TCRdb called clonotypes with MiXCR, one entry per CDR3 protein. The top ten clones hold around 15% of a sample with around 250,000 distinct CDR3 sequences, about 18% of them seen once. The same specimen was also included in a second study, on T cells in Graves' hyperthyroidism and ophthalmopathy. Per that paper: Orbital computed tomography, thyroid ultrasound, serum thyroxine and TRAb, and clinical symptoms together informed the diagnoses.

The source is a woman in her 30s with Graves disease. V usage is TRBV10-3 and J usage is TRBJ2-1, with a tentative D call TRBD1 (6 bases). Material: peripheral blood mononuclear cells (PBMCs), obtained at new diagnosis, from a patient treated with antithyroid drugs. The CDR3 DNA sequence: TGTGCCATCAGTGAGACAGGGATCACGAATGAGCAGTTCTTC. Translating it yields CAISETGITNEQFF.